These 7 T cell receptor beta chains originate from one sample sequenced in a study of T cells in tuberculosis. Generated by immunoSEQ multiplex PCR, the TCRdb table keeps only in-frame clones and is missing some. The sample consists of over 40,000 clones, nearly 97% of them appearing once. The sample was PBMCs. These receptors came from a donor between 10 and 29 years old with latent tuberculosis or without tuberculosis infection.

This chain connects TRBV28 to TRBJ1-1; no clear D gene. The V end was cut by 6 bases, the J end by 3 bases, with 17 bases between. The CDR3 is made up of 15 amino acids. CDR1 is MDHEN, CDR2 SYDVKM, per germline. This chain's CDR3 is CASSQLGLRHTEAFF. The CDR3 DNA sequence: TGTGCCAGCAGCCAACTAGGCCTTCGGCACACTGAAGCTTTCTTT.

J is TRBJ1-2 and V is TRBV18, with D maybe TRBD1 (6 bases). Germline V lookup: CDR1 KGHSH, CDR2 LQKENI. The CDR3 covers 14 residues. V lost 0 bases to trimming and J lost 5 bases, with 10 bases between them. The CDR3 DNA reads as TGTGCCAGCTCACCACCGGCAGGGGAGTATGGCTACACCTTC. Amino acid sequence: CASSPPAGEYGYTF.

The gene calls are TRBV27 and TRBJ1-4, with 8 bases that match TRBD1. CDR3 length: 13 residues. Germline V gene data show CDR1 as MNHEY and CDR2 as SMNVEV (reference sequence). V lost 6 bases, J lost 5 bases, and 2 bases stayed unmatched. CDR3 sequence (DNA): TGTGCCAGCAGCGGGACAGGAAATGAAAAACTGTTTTTT. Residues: CASSGTGNEKLFF.

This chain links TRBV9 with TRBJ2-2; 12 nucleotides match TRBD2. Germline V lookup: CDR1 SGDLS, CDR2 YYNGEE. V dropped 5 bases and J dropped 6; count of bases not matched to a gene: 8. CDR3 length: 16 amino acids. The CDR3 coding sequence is TGTGCCAGCAGTCCGCTAGCGGGGGGGCCCCCCGGGGAGCTGTTTTTT. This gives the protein CASSPLAGGPPGELFF.

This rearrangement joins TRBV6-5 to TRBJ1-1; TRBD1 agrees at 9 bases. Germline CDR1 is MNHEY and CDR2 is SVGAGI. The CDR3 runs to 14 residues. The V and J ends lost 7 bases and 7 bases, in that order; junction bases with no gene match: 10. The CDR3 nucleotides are TGTGCCAGCACCGCCGGGACAGGGTCTCGTGAAGCTTTCTTT. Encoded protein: CASTAGTGSREAFF.

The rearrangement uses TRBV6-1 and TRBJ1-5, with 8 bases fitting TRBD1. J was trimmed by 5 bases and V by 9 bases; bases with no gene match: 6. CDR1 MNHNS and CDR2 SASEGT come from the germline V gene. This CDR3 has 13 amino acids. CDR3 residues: CASIEDRDQPQHF. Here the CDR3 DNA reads TGTGCCAGTATTGAGGACAGGGATCAGCCCCAGCATTTT.

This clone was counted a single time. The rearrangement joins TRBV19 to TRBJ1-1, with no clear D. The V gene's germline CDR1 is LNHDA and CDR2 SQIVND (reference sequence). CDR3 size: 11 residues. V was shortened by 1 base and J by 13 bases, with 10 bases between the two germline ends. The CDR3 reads CASSIGRAYFF. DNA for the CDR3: TGTGCCAGTAGTATAGGTCGCGCCTATTTCTTT.